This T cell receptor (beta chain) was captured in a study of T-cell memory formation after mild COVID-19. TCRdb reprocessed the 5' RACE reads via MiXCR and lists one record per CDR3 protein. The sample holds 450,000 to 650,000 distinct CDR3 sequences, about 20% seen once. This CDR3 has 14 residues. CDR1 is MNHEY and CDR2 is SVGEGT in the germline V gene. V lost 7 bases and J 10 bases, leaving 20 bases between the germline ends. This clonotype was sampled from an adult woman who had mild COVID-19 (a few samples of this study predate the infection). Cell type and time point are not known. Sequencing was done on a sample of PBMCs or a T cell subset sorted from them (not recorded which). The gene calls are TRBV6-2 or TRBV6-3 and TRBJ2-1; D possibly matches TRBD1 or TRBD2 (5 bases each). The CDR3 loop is CASTPGAPLLEQFF. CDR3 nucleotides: TGTGCCAGCACCCCCGGGGCCCCACTTCTAGAGCAGTTCTTC.